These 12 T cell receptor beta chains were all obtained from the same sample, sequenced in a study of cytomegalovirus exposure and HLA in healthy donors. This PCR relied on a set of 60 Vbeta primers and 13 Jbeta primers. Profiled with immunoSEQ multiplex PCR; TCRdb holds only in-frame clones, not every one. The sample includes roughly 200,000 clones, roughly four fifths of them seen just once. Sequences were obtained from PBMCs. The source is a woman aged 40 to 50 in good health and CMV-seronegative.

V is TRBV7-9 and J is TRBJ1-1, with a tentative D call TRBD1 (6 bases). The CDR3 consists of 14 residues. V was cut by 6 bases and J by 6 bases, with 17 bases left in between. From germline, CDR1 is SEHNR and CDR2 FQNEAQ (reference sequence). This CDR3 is CASRETGTNSEAFF. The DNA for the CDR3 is TGTGCCAGCAGAGAAACCGGGACAAATTCTGAAGCTTTCTTT.

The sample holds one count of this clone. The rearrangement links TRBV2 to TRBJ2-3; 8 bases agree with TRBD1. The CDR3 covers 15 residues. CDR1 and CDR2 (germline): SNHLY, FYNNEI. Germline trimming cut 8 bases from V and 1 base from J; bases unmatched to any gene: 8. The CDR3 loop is CASRYRGVRTDTQYF. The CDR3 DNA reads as TGTGCCAGCCGGTACAGGGGGGTCCGCACAGATACGCAGTATTTT.

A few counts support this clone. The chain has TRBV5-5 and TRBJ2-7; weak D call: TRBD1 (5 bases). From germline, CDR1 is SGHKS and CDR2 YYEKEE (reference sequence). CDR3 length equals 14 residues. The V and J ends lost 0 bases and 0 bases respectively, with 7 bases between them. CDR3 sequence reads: CASSLDRSSYEQYF. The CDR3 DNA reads TGTGCCAGCAGCTTGGACAGGAGCTCCTACGAGCAGTACTTC.

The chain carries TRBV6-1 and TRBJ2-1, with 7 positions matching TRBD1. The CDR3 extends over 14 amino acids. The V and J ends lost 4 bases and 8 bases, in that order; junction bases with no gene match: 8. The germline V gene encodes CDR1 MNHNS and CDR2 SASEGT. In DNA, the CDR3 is TGTGCCAGCAGTGCTCGGGACAGTGTGGATGAGCAGTTCTTC. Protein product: CASSARDSVDEQFF.

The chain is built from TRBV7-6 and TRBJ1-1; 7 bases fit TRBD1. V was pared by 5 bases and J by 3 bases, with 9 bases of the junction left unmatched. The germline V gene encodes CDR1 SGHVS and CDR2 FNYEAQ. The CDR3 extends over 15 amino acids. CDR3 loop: CASSLTGRVDTEAFF. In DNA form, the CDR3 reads TGTGCCAGCAGCCTGACAGGGAGAGTGGACACTGAAGCTTTCTTT.

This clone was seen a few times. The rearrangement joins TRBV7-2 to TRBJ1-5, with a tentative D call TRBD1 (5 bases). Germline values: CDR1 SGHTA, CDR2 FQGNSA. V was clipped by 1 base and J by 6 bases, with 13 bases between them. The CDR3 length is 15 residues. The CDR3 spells CASSLEQGRSQPQHF. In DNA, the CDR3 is TGTGCCAGCAGCTTAGAGCAGGGTAGAAGTCAGCCCCAGCATTTT.

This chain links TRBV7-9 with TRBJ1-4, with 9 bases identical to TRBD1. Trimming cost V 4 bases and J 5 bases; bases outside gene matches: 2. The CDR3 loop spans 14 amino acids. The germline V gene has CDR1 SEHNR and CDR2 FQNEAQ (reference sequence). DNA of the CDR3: TGTGCCAGCAGCTGGGGACAGGGAAATGAAAAACTGTTTTTT. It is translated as CASSWGQGNEKLFF.

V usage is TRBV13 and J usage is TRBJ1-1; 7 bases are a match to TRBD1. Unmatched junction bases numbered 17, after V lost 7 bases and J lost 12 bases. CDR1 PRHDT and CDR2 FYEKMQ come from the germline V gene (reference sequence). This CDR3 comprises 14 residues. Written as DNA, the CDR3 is TGTGCCAGCATAAACTCCCGGGACAGACTTCATACTTTCTTT. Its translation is CASINSRDRLHTFF.

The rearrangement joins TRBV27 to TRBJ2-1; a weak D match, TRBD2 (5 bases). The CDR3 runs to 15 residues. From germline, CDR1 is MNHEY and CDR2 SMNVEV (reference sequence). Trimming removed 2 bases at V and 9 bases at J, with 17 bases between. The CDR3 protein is CASSLNLGGLGEQFF. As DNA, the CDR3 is TGTGCCAGCAGTTTAAATCTTGGCGGGTTGGGTGAGCAGTTCTTC.

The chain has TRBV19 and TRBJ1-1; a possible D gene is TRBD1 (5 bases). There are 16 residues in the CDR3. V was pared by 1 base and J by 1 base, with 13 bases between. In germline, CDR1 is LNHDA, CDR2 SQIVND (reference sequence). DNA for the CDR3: TGTGCCAGTAGTATAGGGCGGGGCAGAGAGAACACTGAAGCTTTCTTT. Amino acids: CASSIGRGRENTEAFF.

CDR3 residues: CASSSPSGPTYEQYF. CDR3 DNA sequence: TGTGCCAGCAGCTCCCCCAGCGGGCCTACCTACGAGCAGTACTTC. The rearrangement links TRBV5-5 to TRBJ2-7; possible D gene TRBD2, 6 bases. This CDR3 has 15 amino acids. Germline loops: CDR1 SGHKS, CDR2 YYEKEE (reference sequence). Trimming took 3 bases from V and 2 from J, leaving 15 bases between them. Full variable domain (rest looked up from reference TRBV5-5 and TRBJ2-7): DAGVTQSPTHLIKTRGQQVTLRCSPISGHKSVSWYQQVLGQGPQFIFQYYEKEERGRGNFPDRFSARQFPNYSSELNVNALLLGDSALYLCASSSPSGPTYEQYFGPGTRLTVT.

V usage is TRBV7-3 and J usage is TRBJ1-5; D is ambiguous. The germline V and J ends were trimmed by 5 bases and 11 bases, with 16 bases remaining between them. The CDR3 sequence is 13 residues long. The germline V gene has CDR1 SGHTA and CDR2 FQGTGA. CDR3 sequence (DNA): TGTGCCAGCAGCACATATCCCGGGGAAGCCCAGCATTTT. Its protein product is CASSTYPGEAQHF.